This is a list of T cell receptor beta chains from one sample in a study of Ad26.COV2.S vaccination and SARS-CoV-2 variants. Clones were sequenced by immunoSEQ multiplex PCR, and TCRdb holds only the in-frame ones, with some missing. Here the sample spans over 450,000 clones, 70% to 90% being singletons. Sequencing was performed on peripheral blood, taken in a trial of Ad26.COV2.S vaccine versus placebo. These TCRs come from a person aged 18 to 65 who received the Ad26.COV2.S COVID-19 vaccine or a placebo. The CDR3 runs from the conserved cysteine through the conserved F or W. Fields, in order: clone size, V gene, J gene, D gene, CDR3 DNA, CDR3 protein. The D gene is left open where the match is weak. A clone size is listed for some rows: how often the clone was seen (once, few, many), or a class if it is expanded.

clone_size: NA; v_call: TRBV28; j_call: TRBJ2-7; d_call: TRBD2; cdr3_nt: TGTGCCAGCAGCCTACCGGGACTAGGAATCTACGAGCAGTACTTC; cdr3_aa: CASSLPGLGIYEQYF
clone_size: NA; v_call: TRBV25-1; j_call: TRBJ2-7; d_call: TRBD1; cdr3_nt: TGTGCCAGCAGTGAATTAGGGACAGATCTTGCCCACGAGCAGTACTTC; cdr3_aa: CASSELGTDLAHEQYF
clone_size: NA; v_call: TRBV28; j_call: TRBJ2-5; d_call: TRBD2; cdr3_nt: TGTGCCAGCAGTTACGGGACTACACAAGAGACCCAGTACTTC; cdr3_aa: CASSYGTTQETQYF
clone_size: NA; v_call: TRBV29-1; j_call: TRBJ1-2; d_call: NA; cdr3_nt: TGCAGCGGTGGGACCGCCTATGGCTACACCTTC; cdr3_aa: CSGGTAYGYTF
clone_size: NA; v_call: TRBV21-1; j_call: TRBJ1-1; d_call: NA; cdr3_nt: TGTGCCAGCAGCAAGGTTGGGAACCTTGGCACTGAAGCTTTCTTT; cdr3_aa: CASSKVGNLGTEAFF
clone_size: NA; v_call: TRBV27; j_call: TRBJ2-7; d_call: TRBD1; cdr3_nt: TGTGCCAGCACAGGGACAGGGGGCGAGCAGTACTTC; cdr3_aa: CASTGTGGEQYF
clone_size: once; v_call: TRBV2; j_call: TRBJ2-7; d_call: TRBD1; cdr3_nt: TGTGCCAGCAGACCAAAGACAGGGGAAGGATACGAGCAGTACTTC; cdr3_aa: CASRPKTGEGYEQYF
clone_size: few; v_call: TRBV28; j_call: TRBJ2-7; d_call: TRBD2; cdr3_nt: TGTGCCAGCAGTTTACAGAGGACTAGCGGAAGCTACGAGCAGTACTTC; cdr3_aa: CASSLQRTSGSYEQYF
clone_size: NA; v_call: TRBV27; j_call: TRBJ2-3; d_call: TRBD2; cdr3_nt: TGTGCCAGCAGTTTTAGGGCTAGCGGGAGGGGCACAGATACGCAGTATTTT; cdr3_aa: CASSFRASGRGTDTQYF
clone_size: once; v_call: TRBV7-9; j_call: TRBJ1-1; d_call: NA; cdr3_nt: TGTGCCAGCACTCTCACCGGGGTAGGGGGTACTGAAGCTTTCTTT; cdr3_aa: CASTLTGVGGTEAFF
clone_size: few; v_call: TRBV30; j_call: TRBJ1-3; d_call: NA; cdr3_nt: TGTGCCTGGAGTGTAGCCGTGGGAAACACCATATATTTT; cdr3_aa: CAWSVAVGNTIYF
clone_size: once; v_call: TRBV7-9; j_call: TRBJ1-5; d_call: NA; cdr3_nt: TGTGCCAGCAGCTCACAGGGAAATCAGCCCCAGCATTTT; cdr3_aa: CASSSQGNQPQHF
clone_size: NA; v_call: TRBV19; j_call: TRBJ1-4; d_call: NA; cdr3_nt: TGTGCCAGTAGTATCGCGGGGGGCACAACTAATGAAAAACTGTTTTTT; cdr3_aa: CASSIAGGTTNEKLFF
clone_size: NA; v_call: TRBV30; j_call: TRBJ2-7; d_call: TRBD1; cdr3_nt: TGTGCCTGGAGTGTAGGCGGCCAGGGGGAGTACGAGCAGTACTTC; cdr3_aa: CAWSVGGQGEYEQYF
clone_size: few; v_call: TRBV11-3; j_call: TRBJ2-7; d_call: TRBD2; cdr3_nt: TGTGCCAGCAGCATATCAGCGGGAGCCATCTACGAGCAGTACTTC; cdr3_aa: CASSISAGAIYEQYF
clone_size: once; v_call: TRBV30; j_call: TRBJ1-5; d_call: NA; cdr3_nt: TGTGCCTGGAGTTATCATAGCAATCAGCCCCAGCATTTT; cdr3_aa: CAWSYHSNQPQHF
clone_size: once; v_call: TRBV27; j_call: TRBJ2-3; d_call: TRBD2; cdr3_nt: TGTGCCAGCAGTCCCCGCGGGAGTCAAGATACGCAGTATTTT; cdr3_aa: CASSPRGSQDTQYF
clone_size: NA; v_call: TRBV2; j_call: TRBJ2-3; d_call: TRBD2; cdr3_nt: TGTGCCAGCAGTTTAGCGGGAGGGTCGTTTAGTACAGATACGCAGTATTTT; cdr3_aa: CASSLAGGSFSTDTQYF
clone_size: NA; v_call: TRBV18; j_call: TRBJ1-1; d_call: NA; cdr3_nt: TGTGCCAGCCAAGATTCCGGGGGAACTGAAGCTTTCTTT; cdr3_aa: CASQDSGGTEAFF
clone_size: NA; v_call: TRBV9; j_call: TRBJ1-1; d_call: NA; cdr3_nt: TGTGCCAGCAGCCCCACGTTGTACACTGAAGCTTTCTTT; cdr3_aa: CASSPTLYTEAFF
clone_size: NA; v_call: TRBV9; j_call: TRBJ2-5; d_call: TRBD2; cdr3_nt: TGTGCCAGCAGCGTTCAGGGTACGGGGGGAGAGACCCAGTACTTC; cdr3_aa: CASSVQGTGGETQYF
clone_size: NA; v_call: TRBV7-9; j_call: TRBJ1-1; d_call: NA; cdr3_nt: TGTGCCAGCAGCTTAACGGGGGACACTGAAGCTTTCTTT; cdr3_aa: CASSLTGDTEAFF
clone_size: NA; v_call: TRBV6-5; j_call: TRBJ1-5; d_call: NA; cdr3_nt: TGTGCCAGCAGACATGACAGGACTCAGCCCCAGCATTTT; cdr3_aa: CASRHDRTQPQHF
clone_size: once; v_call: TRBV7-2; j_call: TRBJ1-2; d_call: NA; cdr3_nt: TGTGCCAGCAGCTTAACAGGGTGGGATGGCTACACCTTC; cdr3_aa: CASSLTGWDGYTF
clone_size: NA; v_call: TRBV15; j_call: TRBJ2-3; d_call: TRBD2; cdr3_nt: TGTGCCACCAGCAGGGGGGCGGGGGGGGCCGTAGATACGCAGTATTTT; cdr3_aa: CATSRGAGGAVDTQYF
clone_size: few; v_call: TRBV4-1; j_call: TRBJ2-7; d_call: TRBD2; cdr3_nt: TGCGCCAGCAGCCAAGTTGATTTCATCGGGGGGGCGAGGTACGAGCAGTACTTC; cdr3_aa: CASSQVDFIGGARYEQYF
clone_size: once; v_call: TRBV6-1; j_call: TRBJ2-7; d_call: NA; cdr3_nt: TGTGCCAGCAGTGAAAAGGGTACCTACGAGCAGTACTTC; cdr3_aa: CASSEKGTYEQYF
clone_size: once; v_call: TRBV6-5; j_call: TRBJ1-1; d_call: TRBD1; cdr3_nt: TGTGCCAGCAGAACCGGGACAGGGGACACTGAAGCTTTCTTT; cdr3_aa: CASRTGTGDTEAFF
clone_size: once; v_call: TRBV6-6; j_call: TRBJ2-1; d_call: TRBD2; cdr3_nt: TGTGCCAGCGACATTCGGGGACTAGCGGGTTCCAATGAGCAGTTCTTC; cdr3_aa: CASDIRGLAGSNEQFF
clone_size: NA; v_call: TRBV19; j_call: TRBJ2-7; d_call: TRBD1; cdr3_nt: TGTGCCAGTCGCCAAGGACAGGGGTTCTCCGAGCAGTACTTC; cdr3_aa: CASRQGQGFSEQYF
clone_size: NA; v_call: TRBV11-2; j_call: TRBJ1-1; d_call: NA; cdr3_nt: TGTGCCAGCAGCCGATATATGGCTGGCACTGAAGCTTTCTTT; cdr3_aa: CASSRYMAGTEAFF
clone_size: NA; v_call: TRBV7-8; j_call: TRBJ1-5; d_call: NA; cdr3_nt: TGTGCCAGCAGCTTAGTGGGTTCAGGGGTCGTCAATCAGCCCCAGCATTTT; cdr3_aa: CASSLVGSGVVNQPQHF
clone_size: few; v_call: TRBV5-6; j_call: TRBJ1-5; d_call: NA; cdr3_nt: TGTGCCAGCAGCCTCGCCGGGACTCAGCCCCAGCATTTT; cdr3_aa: CASSLAGTQPQHF
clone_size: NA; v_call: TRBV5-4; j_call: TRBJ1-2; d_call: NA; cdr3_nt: TGTGCCAGCAGCGGGGACCAGGGAGGCTATGGCTACACCTTC; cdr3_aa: CASSGDQGGYGYTF
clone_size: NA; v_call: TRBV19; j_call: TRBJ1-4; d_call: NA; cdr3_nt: TGTGCCAGTAGTACCCCGGAGGGGACTAATGAAAAACTGTTTTTT; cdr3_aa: CASSTPEGTNEKLFF
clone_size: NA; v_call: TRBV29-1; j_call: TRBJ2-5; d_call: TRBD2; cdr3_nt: TGCAGCGTTGAGGCTCCGGGACTAGCGGGGGGACGAGAGACCCAGTACTTC; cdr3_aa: CSVEAPGLAGGRETQYF
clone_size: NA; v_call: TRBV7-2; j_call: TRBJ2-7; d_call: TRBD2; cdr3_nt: TGTGCCAGCAGCTTAGAAGTAGGGCTAGCGGGCCCCTACGAGCAGTACTTC; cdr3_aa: CASSLEVGLAGPYEQYF
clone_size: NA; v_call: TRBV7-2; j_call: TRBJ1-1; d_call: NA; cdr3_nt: TGTGCCAGCAGCTTAGGCTACAGGGACACTGAAGCTTTCTTT; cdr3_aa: CASSLGYRDTEAFF
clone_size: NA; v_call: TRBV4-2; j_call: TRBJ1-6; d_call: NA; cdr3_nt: TGTGCCTCAAAATGGGCCTGGGGGGATTCACCCCTCCACTTT; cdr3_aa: CASKWAWGDSPLHF
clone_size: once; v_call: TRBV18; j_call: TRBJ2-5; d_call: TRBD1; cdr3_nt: TGTGCCAGCTCACCACCGGGACAGAGAGAAGAGACCCAGTACTTC; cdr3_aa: CASSPPGQREETQYF
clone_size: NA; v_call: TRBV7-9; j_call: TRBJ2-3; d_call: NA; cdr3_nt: TGTGCCAGCAGCACCCGAGTGGGAGATACGCAGTATTTT; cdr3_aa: CASSTRVGDTQYF
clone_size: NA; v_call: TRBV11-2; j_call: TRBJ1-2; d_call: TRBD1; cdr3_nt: TGTGCCAGCAGCTTAGAGGGGGAGGGACAGGAGCGCTATGGCTACACCTTC; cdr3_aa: CASSLEGEGQERYGYTF
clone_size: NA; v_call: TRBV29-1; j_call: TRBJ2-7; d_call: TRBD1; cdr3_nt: TGCAGCGTTGGGGGACAGTTAACCTACGAGCAGTACTTC; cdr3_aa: CSVGGQLTYEQYF
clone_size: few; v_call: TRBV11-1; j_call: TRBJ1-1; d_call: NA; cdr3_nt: TGTGCCAGCAGCTTGAAATTGAACACTGAAGCTTTCTTT; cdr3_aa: CASSLKLNTEAFF
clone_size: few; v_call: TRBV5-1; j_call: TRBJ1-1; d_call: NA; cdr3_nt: TGCGCCAGCAGCTTGGAAGTAGACGGCACTGAAGCTTTCTTT; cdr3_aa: CASSLEVDGTEAFF
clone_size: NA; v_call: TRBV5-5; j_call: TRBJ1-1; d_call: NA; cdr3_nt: TGTGCCAGCAGCTTAAGGGATGACACTGAAGCTTTCTTT; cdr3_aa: CASSLRDDTEAFF
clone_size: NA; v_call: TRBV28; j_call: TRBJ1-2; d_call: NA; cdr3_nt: TGTGCCAGCAACCCGATTGACAGGAGGAACTATGGCTACACCTTC; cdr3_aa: CASNPIDRRNYGYTF
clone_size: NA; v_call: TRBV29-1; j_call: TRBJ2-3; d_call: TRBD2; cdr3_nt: TGCAGCGTGGGGGCGGGAGGGCGATCTAGCACAGATACGCAGTATTTT; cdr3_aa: CSVGAGGRSSTDTQYF
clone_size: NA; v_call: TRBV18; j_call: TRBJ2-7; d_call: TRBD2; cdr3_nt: TGTGCCAGCTCACGGACTAGCGGGGGGTCCACCTACGAGCAGTACTTC; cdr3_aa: CASSRTSGGSTYEQYF
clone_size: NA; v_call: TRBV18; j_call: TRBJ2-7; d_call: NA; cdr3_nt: TGTGCCAGCTCACGACTCCTCACGGCCGGGACGGCGACCTACGAGCAGTACTTC; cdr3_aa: CASSRLLTAGTATYEQYF